The 11 T cell receptor beta chains presented below share a single source sample, sequenced in a study of T cells after yellow fever vaccination. TCRdb passed the 5' RACE reads through MiXCR, listing each CDR3 protein once. This sample carries hundreds of thousands of distinct CDR3 sequences, about 13% of them seen once, and the ten largest clones take about 14%. The source material was PBMCs, sampled on the day of the yellow fever booster vaccination. These receptors were collected from a man aged 30-40 years who received the YFV17D yellow fever vaccine.

J is TRBJ2-3 and V is TRBV20-1, with 7 positions matching TRBD2. The J segment lost 2 bases and the V segment lost 5 bases, leaving 10 bases of the junction unmatched. The CDR3 loop spans 15 amino acids. CDR1 is DFQATT and CDR2 is SNEGSKA in the germline V gene (reference sequence). CDR3 loop: CSAPLGREVTDTQYF. CDR3 in DNA: TGCAGTGCTCCCCTGGGACGGGAGGTCACAGATACGCAGTATTTT.

A few counts support this clonotype. This chain joins TRBV11-2 and TRBJ1-2; D might be TRBD1 (5 bases). Deletions cut 6 bases from V and 1 base from J, with 15 bases between. Germline V gene data show CDR1 as SGHAT and CDR2 as FQNNGV. The CDR3 runs to 15 residues. Here the CDR3 DNA reads TGTGCCAGCAGTCAAGCGGGCAGGGTTAACTATGGCTACACCTTC. This codes for CASSQAGRVNYGYTF.

V gene TRBV6-5 combines with J gene TRBJ1-4; D is unresolved. The V gene lost 0 bases and the J gene lost 0 bases, with 8 bases spanning the gap. There are 16 residues in the CDR3. Looked up from germline, CDR1 is MNHEY and CDR2 is SVGAGI. The CDR3 DNA is TGTGCCAGCAGTTACTCGACGGTGGCAACTAATGAAAAACTGTTTTTT. It is translated as CASSYSTVATNEKLFF.

This clonotype was found a few times. The chain employs TRBV20-1 and TRBJ1-1; D unclear. The CDR3 runs to 12 residues. CDR1 is DFQATT, CDR2 SNEGSKA, per germline (reference sequence). Deletions cut 5 bases from V and 7 bases from J, with 14 bases between. The CDR3: CSARPGMGEAFF. CDR3 coding DNA: TGCAGTGCTCGACCTGGGATGGGTGAAGCTTTCTTT.

The V call is TRBV30, the J call TRBJ1-3, with D hard to call. Trimming took 4 bases from V and 0 from J, leaving 7 bases between them. CDR1 is GTSNPN and CDR2 is SVGIG in the germline V gene (reference sequence). CDR3 length: 13 amino acids. The CDR3 DNA follows: TGTGCCTGGACAACTTTCTCTGGAAACACCATATATTTT. It translates to CAWTTFSGNTIYF.

This clonotype was observed a few times. The V and J genes are TRBV30 and TRBJ2-2, with TRBD2 matching 10 bases. V was pared by 8 bases and J by 3 bases, with 6 bases of the junction left unmatched. CDR1 is GTSNPN and CDR2 is SVGIG in the germline V gene (reference sequence). CDR3 size: 14 residues. CDR3 DNA: TGTGCCGGACCCCTAGCGGGAGACACCGGGGAGCTGTTTTTT. This gives the protein CAGPLAGDTGELFF.

This clonotype was seen a few times. V and J are TRBV5-5 and TRBJ2-5; possible D gene TRBD2, 6 bases. The CDR3 is made up of 15 amino acids. V lost 0 bases to trimming and J lost 4 bases, with 13 bases between them. Germline CDR1 is SGHKS and CDR2 is YYEKEE (reference sequence). The CDR3 sequence: CASSLVGGRPETQYF. DNA of the CDR3: TGTGCCAGCAGCTTGGTGGGAGGAAGACCAGAGACCCAGTACTTC.

The chain links TRBV10-3 to TRBJ2-3; 13 nucleotides agree with TRBD2. With V trimmed by 10 bases and J by 6 bases, 10 bases remained unmatched. Per the germline V gene, CDR1 is ENHRY and CDR2 is SYGVKD. CDR3 length: 15 amino acids. The CDR3 region has the DNA TGTGCCACCGCCGGGACTAGCGGGACGCTTGATACGCAGTATTTT. Its translation: CATAGTSGTLDTQYF.

This clonotype occurred a few times. The chain joins TRBV25-1 to TRBJ1-2; 7 nucleotides match TRBD1. Germline-derived CDR1 and CDR2 are MGHDK and SYGVNS. V lost 9 bases and J lost 0; bases outside the gene matches: 4. This CDR3 spans 13 amino acids. The CDR3, as DNA: TGTGCCAGTACAGGGGATACTAACTATGGCTACACCTTC. It encodes CASTGDTNYGYTF.

This clonotype was recorded a few times. V is TRBV20-1 and J is TRBJ2-6; D is ambiguous. Germline values: CDR1 DFQATT, CDR2 SNEGSKA (reference sequence). The V end lost 5 bases, the J end lost 0 bases, and 5 bases lay between the germline ends. The CDR3 covers 13 residues. The CDR3 nucleotides read TGCAGTGCTCACCCCTCTGGGGCCAACGTCCTGACTTTC. Translation: CSAHPSGANVLTF.

The rearrangement joins TRBV7-9 to TRBJ2-2; tentatively, D is TRBD2 (6 bases). The V and J ends lost 5 bases and 6 bases respectively, with 19 bases between them. Germline values: CDR1 SEHNR, CDR2 FQNEAQ (reference sequence). CDR3 length: 16 amino acids. This chain's CDR3 is CASSPRRLGVPGELFF. CDR3 in DNA: TGTGCCAGCAGCCCCCGCCGACTAGGGGTCCCCGGGGAGCTGTTTTTT.